This TCR beta chain was obtained from a study of blood T cell repertoires in COVID-19 (dated by TCRdb to 2020 to 2021). With regard to the full study: Samples covering the acute and convalescent phases of COVID-19 were provided by collaborators in the United States, Italy and Spain. The prospective study material was composed of cDNA or gDNA derived from T cells, B-cell-depleted T cells, or PBMCs. Deeply sampled blood TCRbeta repertoires from subjects exposed to, actively infected with, or recovered from COVID-19 were included in the dataset. The repertoires were released in a freely available public database meant as a resource for research on the immune response to SARS-CoV-2. Samples were obtained from the ongoing ImmuneRACE study (first 160 participants) and from 1,254 subjects provided by 6 global collaborators. A de-identified subject ID, COVID-19 status, age in years and sex were almost always included in the sample metadata. HLA class I and class II types, where available, came from metadata supplied by the sample provider rather than from assay-based typing.

TCRbeta CDR3 regions were amplified from genomic DNA using the immunoSEQ Assay, a bias-controlled multiplex PCR. In the source study's methods: Within the assay, amplification of reference gene primers was used to estimate how many nucleated cells each sample contained. Sequence reads were collapsed and filtered to measure the absolute abundance of every unique TCRbeta CDR3 rearrangement. For each sample, productive Simpson clonality was calculated as the square root of Simpson's diversity index over productive rearrangements. TCRdb retrieved this table from immuneACCESS and kept in-frame rearrangements only. Not all clones are present; in checked studies, unresolved V genes account for under half, and no reason is known for the remainder. V, J and clone size are those of that table, while D and trimming were read from the DNA. This sample is represented by around 200,000 clones; roughly 85% of them were singletons. Clones ranked in the top ten supply about 5% of the sample.

V has 3 bases trimmed and J has 4 bases trimmed; junction bases matching no gene number 3. The germline V gene supplies CDR1 SQVTM and CDR2 ANQGSEA. The CDR3, from cysteine to phenylalanine, totals 13 residues. The only DNA kept is the CDR3, 39 bases in frame from the first base. Each collaborating institution followed its own protocols to collect whole blood in K2EDTA tubes. Collaborator samples were shipped for TCRbeta analysis as frozen whole blood, isolated PBMCs, or DNA extracted from either sample type. Findings and caveats that apply to the study as a whole: The quantity of clinical and demographic metadata differed by source and by participant and was supplied without curation.

About this clone itself: This receptor's antigen is unknown. The record has no base qualities; no much larger clone is one base away.

The TCR was taken from a woman aged 80 or over with acute or convalescent COVID-19. In this chain, TRBV29-1 is recombined with TRBJ2-7, and 10 junctional nucleotides match TRBD1. Sequencing input: peripheral blood. The nucleotides are TGCAGCGTTGAGAGGACAGGGGGTTACGAGCAGTACTTC. Its protein reads: CSVERTGGYEQYF.